These 5 T cell receptor beta chains were all obtained from the same sample, sequenced in a study of cytomegalovirus exposure and HLA in healthy donors. The PCR employed 60 Vbeta primers together with 13 Jbeta primers. Sequencing was performed with immunoSEQ multiplex PCR; in TCRdb, only in-frame clones are kept and a portion is missing. The sample holds 100,000 to 150,000 clones; roughly 17% are singletons and the top ten take about 3%. Specimen: PBMCs. The source is a female donor in good health and CMV-seropositive.

This clone was seen a handful of times. The genes are TRBV30 and TRBJ2-6; a possible D gene is TRBD1 (5 bases). The CDR3 length is 20 residues. Germline lookup yields CDR1 GTSNPN and CDR2 SVGIG (reference sequence). The ends were cut back, 0 bases at V and 0 bases at J, with 21 bases in the middle. CDR3 sequence reads: CAWSVNPLRTWGSGANVLTF. CDR3 DNA: TGTGCCTGGAGTGTAAATCCCCTCCGGACATGGGGCTCTGGGGCCAACGTCCTGACTTTC.

The chain combines TRBV9 with TRBJ1-6; 7 bases align to TRBD1. Trimming cost V 4 bases and J 9 bases; bases outside gene matches: 16. CDR3 size: 17 residues. Germline V CDR1 and CDR2: SGDLS, YYNGEE. For the CDR3, the DNA is TGTGCCAGCAGCCATGGACAGGTCCCGATAGGTGGTTCACCCCTCCACTTT. It yields the protein CASSHGQVPIGGSPLHF. Full variable domain (outside the CDR3, taken from reference TRBV9 and TRBJ1-6): DSGVTQTPKHLITATGQRVTLRCSPRSGDLSVYWYQQSLDQGLQFLIQYYNGEERAKGNILERFSAQQFPDLHSELNLSSLELGDSALYFCASSHGQVPIGGSPLHFGNGTRLTVT.

V and J are TRBV6-1 and TRBJ1-5, with 7 bases fitting TRBD1. Germline CDR1 reads MNHNS; CDR2 reads SASEGT. CDR3 length equals 13 residues. V was pared by 7 bases and J by 4 bases, with 4 bases of the junction left unmatched. CDR3 coding DNA: TGTGCCAGCATCACAGGGGCGAATCAGCCCCAGCATTTT. Its translation is CASITGANQPQHF.

This clone appeared a few times. The CDR3 DNA is TGTGCCATCAGTGAGTCGTTAGCGGGATCCAACTCCTACGAGCAGTACTTC. Protein product: CAISESLAGSNSYEQYF. The J gene is TRBJ2-7, the V gene TRBV10-3; the match to TRBD2 covers 8 bases. Trimming removed 0 bases from V and 0 bases from J; junction bases left unmatched: 7. Germline V gives CDR1 ENHRY, CDR2 SYGVKD. This CDR3 is 17 amino acids long.

The rearrangement links TRBV28 to TRBJ2-1; 8 nucleotides line up with TRBD2. Trimming removed 10 bases from V and 4 bases from J; junction bases left unmatched: 15. Per the germline V gene, CDR1 is MDHEN and CDR2 is SYDVKM. The CDR3 runs to 16 residues. The CDR3 reads CATTGGAGVRYNEQFF. CDR3 in DNA: TGTGCCACCACCGGGGGAGCGGGGGTACGATACAATGAGCAGTTCTTC.